The present T cell receptor (beta chain) was sequenced within a study of T cell clonotyping in hematopoietic cell transplantation. Study as a whole: Recipients were bled about 28 days pretransplant and at posttransplant days 30, 100, 180.

Study findings and constraints: Pathologically expanded recipient clonotypes increased progressively from day 30 to day 180 as diversity fell. Graft donor and pretransplant recipient Inverse Simpson Index values predicted broader posttransplant TCR diversity.

Repertoires were generated with immunoSEQ multiplex PCR, while TCRdb's copy carries only in-frame clones and drops some. The table has roughly 15,000 clones, less than 70% seen once. This CDR3 spans 14 amino acids. Germline CDR1 is MDHEN and CDR2 is SYDVKM. Trimming took off 0 bases at V and 5 bases at J, with 10 bases between the two ends. With regard to this clone: Its specificity is not known.

This TCR was sampled from a human donor who either received an allogeneic hematopoietic cell transplant for a myeloid malignancy or was a related donor (not recorded which). Some clones in this sample may be carry-over from other donors' samples. The chain uses TRBV28 and TRBJ1-1; tentative D call: TRBD1 (5 bases). Sequenced sample: PBMCs. The chain's CDR3 is CASSLWEGWTEAFF. The CDR3 DNA sequence: TGTGCCAGCAGTTTATGGGAGGGGTGGACTGAAGCTTTCTTT.